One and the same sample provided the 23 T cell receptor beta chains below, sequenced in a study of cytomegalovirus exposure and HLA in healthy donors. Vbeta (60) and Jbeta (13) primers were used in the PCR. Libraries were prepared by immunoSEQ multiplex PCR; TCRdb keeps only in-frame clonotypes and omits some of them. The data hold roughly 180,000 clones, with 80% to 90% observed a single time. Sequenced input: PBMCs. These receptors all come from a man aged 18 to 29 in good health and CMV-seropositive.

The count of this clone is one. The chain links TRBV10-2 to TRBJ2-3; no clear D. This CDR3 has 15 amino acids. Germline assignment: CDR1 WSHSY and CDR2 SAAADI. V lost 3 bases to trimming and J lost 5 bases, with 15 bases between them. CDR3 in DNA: TGCGCCAGCAGTGAAGTCCTCTCCATCGGAGATACGCAGTATTTT. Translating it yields CASSEVLSIGDTQYF.

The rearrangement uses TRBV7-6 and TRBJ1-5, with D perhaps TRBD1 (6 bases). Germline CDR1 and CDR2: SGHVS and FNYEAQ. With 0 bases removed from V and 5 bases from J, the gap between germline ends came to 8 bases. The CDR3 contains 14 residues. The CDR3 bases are TGTGCCAGCAGCTTAGCGGCAGGGGATCAGCCCCAGCATTTT. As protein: CASSLAAGDQPQHF.

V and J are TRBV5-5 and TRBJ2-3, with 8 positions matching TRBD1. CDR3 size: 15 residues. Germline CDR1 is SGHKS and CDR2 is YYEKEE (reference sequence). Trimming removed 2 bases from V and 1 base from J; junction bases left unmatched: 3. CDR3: CASSFRGRGTDTQYF. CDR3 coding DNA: TGTGCCAGCAGCTTCAGGGGGCGCGGCACAGATACGCAGTATTTT.

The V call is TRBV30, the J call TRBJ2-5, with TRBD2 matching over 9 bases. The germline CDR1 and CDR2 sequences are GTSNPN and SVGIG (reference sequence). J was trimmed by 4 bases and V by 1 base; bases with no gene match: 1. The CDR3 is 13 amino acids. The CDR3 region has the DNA TGTGCCTGGAGTGGGGGACTAGCAGAGACCCAGTACTTC. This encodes CAWSGGLAETQYF.

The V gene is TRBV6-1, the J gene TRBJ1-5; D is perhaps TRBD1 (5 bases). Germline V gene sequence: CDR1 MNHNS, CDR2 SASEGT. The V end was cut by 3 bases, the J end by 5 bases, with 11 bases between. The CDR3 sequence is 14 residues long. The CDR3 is CASSDQGGYQPQHF. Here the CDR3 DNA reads TGTGCCAGCAGTGACCAGGGAGGGTATCAGCCCCAGCATTTT.

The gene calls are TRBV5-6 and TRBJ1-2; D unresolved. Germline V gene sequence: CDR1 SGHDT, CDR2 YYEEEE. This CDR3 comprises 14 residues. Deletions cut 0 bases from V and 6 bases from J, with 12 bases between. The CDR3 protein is CASSLGGPRHGYTF. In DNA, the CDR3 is TGTGCCAGCAGCTTGGGAGGGCCTCGACATGGCTACACCTTC.

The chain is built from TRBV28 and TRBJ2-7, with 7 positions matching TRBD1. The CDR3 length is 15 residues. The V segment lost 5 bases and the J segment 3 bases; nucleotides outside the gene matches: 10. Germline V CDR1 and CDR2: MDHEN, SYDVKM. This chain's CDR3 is CASSQRGPQHYEQYF. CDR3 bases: TGTGCCAGCAGTCAGAGGGGGCCCCAACACTACGAGCAGTACTTC.

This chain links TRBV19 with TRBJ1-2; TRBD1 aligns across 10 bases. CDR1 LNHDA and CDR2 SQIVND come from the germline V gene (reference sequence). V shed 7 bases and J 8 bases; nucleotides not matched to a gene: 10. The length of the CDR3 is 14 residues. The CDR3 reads CASTRDRGHRGYTF. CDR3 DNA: TGTGCCAGTACCCGGGACAGGGGCCATAGAGGCTACACCTTC.

The CDR3 here is CASSPVVDTEAFF. The CDR3 nucleotides read TGTGCCAGCTCACCAGTGGTAGACACTGAAGCTTTCTTT. The chain employs TRBV18 and TRBJ1-1; D gene ambiguous. The germline V gene has CDR1 KGHSH and CDR2 LQKENI. CDR3 size: 13 residues. Trimming took off 2 bases at V and 3 bases at J, with 7 bases between the two ends.

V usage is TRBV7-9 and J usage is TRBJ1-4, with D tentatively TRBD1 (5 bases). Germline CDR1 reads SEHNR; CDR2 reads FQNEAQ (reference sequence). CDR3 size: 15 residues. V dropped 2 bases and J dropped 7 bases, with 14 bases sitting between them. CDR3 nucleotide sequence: TGTGCCAGCAGCTTACAGCGGCAGGGAGGTGAAAAACTGTTTTTT. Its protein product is CASSLQRQGGEKLFF. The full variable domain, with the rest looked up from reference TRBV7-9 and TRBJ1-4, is DTGVSQNPRHKITKRGQNVTFRCDPISEHNRLYWYRQTLGQGPEFLTYFQNEAQLEKSRLLSDRFSAERPKGSFSTLEIQRTEQGDSAMYLCASSLQRQGGEKLFFGSGTQLSVL.

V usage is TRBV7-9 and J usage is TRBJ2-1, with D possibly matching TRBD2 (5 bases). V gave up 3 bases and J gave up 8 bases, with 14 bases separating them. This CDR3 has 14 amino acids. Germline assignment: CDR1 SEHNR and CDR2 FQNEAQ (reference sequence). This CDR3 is CASSFSAARDEQFF. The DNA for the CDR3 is TGTGCCAGCAGCTTTTCGGCCGCGCGGGATGAGCAGTTCTTC.

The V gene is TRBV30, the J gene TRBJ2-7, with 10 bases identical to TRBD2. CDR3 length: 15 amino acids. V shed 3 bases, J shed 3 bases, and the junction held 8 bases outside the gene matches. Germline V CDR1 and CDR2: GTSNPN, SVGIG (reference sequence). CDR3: CAWSAGAGGLYEQYF. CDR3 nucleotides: TGTGCCTGGAGCGCGGGAGCGGGGGGGCTCTACGAGCAGTACTTC.

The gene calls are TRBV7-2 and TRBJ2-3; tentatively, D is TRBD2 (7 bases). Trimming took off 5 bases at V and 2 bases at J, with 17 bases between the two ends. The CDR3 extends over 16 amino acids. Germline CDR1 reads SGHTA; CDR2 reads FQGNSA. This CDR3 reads CASSPHRGGVTDTQYF. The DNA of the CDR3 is TGTGCCAGCAGCCCTCACCGAGGGGGGGTCACAGATACGCAGTATTTT.

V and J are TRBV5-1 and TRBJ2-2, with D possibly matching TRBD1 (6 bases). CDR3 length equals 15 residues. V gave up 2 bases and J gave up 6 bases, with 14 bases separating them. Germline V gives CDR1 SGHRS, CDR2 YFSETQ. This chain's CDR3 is CASSFTGSRAGELFF. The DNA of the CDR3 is TGCGCCAGCAGCTTCACAGGGTCGAGGGCCGGGGAGCTGTTTTTT.

CDR3 region: CASSLGRGTLETQYF. CDR3 coding DNA: TGCGCCAGCAGCCTTGGGAGAGGAACCTTAGAGACCCAGTACTTC. The chain combines TRBV5-1 with TRBJ2-5, with D perhaps matching TRBD2 (5 bases). Trimming left V 4 bases short and J 4 bases short, with 17 bases between. In germline, CDR1 is SGHRS, CDR2 YFSETQ. This CDR3 region has 15 residues.

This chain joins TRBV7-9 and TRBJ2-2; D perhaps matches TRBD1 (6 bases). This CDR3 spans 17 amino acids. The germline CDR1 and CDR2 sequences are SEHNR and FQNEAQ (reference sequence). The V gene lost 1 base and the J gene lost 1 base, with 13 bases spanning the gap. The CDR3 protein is CASSLDWGPVNTGELFF. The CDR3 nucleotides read TGTGCCAGCAGCTTAGACTGGGGGCCAGTGAACACCGGGGAGCTGTTTTTT.

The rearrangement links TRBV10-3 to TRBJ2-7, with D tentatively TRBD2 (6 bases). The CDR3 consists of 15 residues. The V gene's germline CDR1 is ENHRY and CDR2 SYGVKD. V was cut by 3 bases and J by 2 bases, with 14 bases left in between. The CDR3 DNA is TGTGCCATCAGTGACGAGGGAGGATGGCCCTACGAGCAGTACTTC. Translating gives CAISDEGGWPYEQYF.

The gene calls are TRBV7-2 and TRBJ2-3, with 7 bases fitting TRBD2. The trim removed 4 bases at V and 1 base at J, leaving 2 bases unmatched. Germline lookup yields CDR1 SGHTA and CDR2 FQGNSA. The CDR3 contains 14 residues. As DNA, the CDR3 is TGTGCCAGCAGCTCGGGACTACGCACAGATACGCAGTATTTT. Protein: CASSSGLRTDTQYF.

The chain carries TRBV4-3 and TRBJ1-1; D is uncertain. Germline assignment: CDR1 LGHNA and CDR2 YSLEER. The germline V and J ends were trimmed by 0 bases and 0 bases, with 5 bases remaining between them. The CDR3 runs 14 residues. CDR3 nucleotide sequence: TGCGCCAGCAGCCAAGATCAGATGAACACTGAAGCTTTCTTT. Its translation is CASSQDQMNTEAFF.

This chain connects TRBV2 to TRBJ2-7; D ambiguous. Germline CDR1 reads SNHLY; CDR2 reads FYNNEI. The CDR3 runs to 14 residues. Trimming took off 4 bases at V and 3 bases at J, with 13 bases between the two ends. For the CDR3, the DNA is TGTGCCAGCAGTGCATTCCGATTAGACTACGAGCAGTACTTC. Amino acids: CASSAFRLDYEQYF.

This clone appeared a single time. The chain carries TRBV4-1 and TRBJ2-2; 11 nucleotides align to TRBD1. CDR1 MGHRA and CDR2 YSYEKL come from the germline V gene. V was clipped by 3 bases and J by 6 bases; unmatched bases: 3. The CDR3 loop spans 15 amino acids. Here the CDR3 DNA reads TGCGCCAGCAGCCAGGTGGGACAGGGGGCCGGGGAGCTGTTTTTT. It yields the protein CASSQVGQGAGELFF.

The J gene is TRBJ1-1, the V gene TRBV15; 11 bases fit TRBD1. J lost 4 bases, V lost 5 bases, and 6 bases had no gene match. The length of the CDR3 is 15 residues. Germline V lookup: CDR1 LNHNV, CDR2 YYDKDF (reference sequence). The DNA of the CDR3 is TGTGCCACCAGCCCGGACAGGGGGCACGGCACTGAAGCTTTCTTT. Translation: CATSPDRGHGTEAFF.

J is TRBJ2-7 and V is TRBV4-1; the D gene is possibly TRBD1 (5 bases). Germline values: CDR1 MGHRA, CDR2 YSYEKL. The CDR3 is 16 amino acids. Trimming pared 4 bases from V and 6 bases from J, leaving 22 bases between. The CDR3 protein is CASSRARVSSSGEQYF. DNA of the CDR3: TGCGCCAGCAGCCGCGCCAGGGTTTCGTCGTCGGGCGAGCAGTACTTC.